These T cell receptor beta chains were read from a single sample in a study of a mutant IDH1 vaccine in newly diagnosed glioma. Assay used: immunoSEQ multiplex PCR; TCRdb lists only in-frame clones, some missing. The table shows tens of thousands of clones, with around 90% occurring only once. These TCRs' antigens remain unknown. Sequenced here: PBMCs, sampled from a glioma patient whose treatment included an IDH1 peptide vaccine. The receptors derive from a woman aged 40 to 50 with glioma. The CDR3 runs from the conserved cysteine through the conserved F or W. Fields, in order: J gene, clone size, D gene, V gene, CDR3 protein, CDR3 DNA. D genes are given only for firm matches. Clone size is given for some rows only: seen once, a few or many times, or a class if the clone is expanded.

j_gene: TRBJ2-7
abundance: -
d_gene: -
v_gene: TRBV9
CDR3aa: CASSSESYEQYF
CDR3nt: TGTGCCAGCAGCTCCGAATCCTACGAGCAGTACTTC

j_gene: TRBJ2-7
abundance: -
d_gene: TRBD1
v_gene: TRBV6-5
CDR3aa: CASSRTGAPYEQYF
CDR3nt: TGTGCCAGCAGTCGGACAGGGGCCCCTTACGAGCAGTACTTC

j_gene: TRBJ1-5
abundance: -
d_gene: -
v_gene: TRBV7-2
CDR3aa: CASSIETGLRGQPQHF
CDR3nt: TGTGCCAGCAGCATAGAGACAGGCCTGAGGGGTCAGCCCCAGCATTTT

j_gene: TRBJ1-3
abundance: -
d_gene: -
v_gene: TRBV5-1
CDR3aa: CASSLEQGYGNTIYF
CDR3nt: TGCGCCAGCAGCTTGGAACAGGGTTATGGAAACACCATATATTTT

j_gene: TRBJ2-5
abundance: -
d_gene: -
v_gene: TRBV7-2
CDR3aa: CASSLGGGLETQYF
CDR3nt: TGTGCCAGCAGCCTCGGAGGGGGCCTTGAGACCCAGTACTTC

j_gene: TRBJ1-6
abundance: -
d_gene: -
v_gene: TRBV4-3
CDR3aa: CASSQALGGNNSPLHF
CDR3nt: TGCGCCAGCAGCCAGGCTTTGGGGGGAAATAATTCACCCCTCCACTTT

j_gene: TRBJ2-7
abundance: -
d_gene: -
v_gene: TRBV4-1
CDR3aa: CASSRGRGESYEQYF
CDR3nt: TGCGCCAGCAGCCGAGGTCGGGGAGAGTCCTACGAGCAGTACTTC

j_gene: TRBJ2-7
abundance: -
d_gene: TRBD2
v_gene: TRBV28
CDR3aa: CASSLSSGPYYEQYF
CDR3nt: TGTGCCAGCAGTTTATCTAGCGGGCCTTACTACGAGCAGTACTTC

j_gene: TRBJ2-6
abundance: -
d_gene: -
v_gene: TRBV2
CDR3aa: CASRRLKGSIGSGANVLTF
CDR3nt: TGTGCCAGCAGGCGCTTGAAGGGTAGTATTGGCTCTGGGGCCAACGTCCTGACTTTC

j_gene: TRBJ2-1
abundance: -
d_gene: -
v_gene: TRBV27
CDR3aa: CASSFVPGSYNEQFF
CDR3nt: TGTGCCAGCAGTTTTGTCCCTGGCTCCTACAATGAGCAGTTCTTC

j_gene: TRBJ1-3
abundance: -
d_gene: -
v_gene: TRBV4-1
CDR3aa: CASSQGPGFGGTGNTIYF
CDR3nt: TGCGCCAGCAGCCAAGGGCCGGGCTTCGGGGGAACTGGAAACACCATATATTTT

j_gene: TRBJ2-7
abundance: -
d_gene: -
v_gene: TRBV2
CDR3aa: CASAESSASYEQYF
CDR3nt: TGTGCCAGCGCCGAGTCATCGGCCTCCTACGAGCAGTACTTC

j_gene: TRBJ2-2
abundance: -
d_gene: -
v_gene: TRBV5-1
CDR3aa: CASSRGGELFF
CDR3nt: TGCGCCAGCAGTAGAGGAGGGGAGCTGTTTTTT

j_gene: TRBJ2-2
abundance: -
d_gene: TRBD1
v_gene: TRBV5-4
CDR3aa: CASSFVQGARVGELFF
CDR3nt: TGTGCCAGCAGCTTTGTCCAGGGGGCGCGCGTCGGGGAGCTGTTTTTT

j_gene: TRBJ1-5
abundance: -
d_gene: -
v_gene: TRBV6-5
CDR3aa: CASSRTDSNQPQHF
CDR3nt: TGTGCCAGCAGCCGGACGGATAGCAATCAGCCCCAGCATTTT

j_gene: TRBJ2-5
abundance: -
d_gene: TRBD1
v_gene: TRBV6-1
CDR3aa: CASSEVFVWTGGRETQYF
CDR3nt: TGTGCCAGCAGTGAAGTTTTCGTTTGGACAGGGGGCCGGGAGACCCAGTACTTC

j_gene: TRBJ2-7
abundance: -
d_gene: TRBD2
v_gene: TRBV4-2
CDR3aa: CASGLAGTSYEQYF
CDR3nt: TGTGCCAGCGGGCTAGCGGGGACCTCCTACGAGCAGTACTTC

j_gene: TRBJ1-1
abundance: once
d_gene: -
v_gene: TRBV7-2
CDR3aa: CASSSTVLATEAFF
CDR3nt: TGTGCCAGCAGCTCAACAGTTCTAGCAACTGAAGCTTTCTTT

j_gene: TRBJ2-7
abundance: -
d_gene: -
v_gene: TRBV7-2
CDR3aa: CASSPWAVEGIYEQYF
CDR3nt: TGTGCCAGCAGCCCGTGGGCGGTGGAGGGGATATACGAGCAGTACTTC

j_gene: TRBJ1-1
abundance: once
d_gene: -
v_gene: TRBV7-9
CDR3aa: CASSFGGRVTEAFF
CDR3nt: TGTGCCAGCAGCTTCGGGGGTCGGGTCACTGAAGCTTTCTTT

j_gene: TRBJ1-1
abundance: -
d_gene: TRBD1
v_gene: TRBV7-8
CDR3aa: CASSLGTGANTEAFF
CDR3nt: TGTGCCAGCAGCTTGGGAACAGGGGCGAACACTGAAGCTTTCTTT

j_gene: TRBJ1-5
abundance: once
d_gene: -
v_gene: TRBV30
CDR3aa: CAWSQGGGNQPQHF
CDR3nt: TGTGCCTGGAGTCAGGGTGGTGGCAATCAGCCCCAGCATTTT

j_gene: TRBJ2-1
abundance: -
d_gene: TRBD2
v_gene: TRBV6-5
CDR3aa: CASSKASGGAWEQFF
CDR3nt: TGTGCCAGCAGTAAGGCTAGCGGGGGGGCCTGGGAGCAGTTCTTC

j_gene: TRBJ2-2
abundance: -
d_gene: TRBD1
v_gene: TRBV7-9
CDR3aa: CASSKTDRGITTGELFF
CDR3nt: TGTGCCAGCAGCAAAACCGACAGGGGGATTACGACCGGGGAGCTGTTTTTT

j_gene: TRBJ1-1
abundance: once
d_gene: TRBD1
v_gene: TRBV5-1
CDR3aa: CASSVGQKINTEAFF
CDR3nt: TGCGCCAGCAGCGTGGGACAGAAAATAAACACTGAAGCTTTCTTT

j_gene: TRBJ2-7
abundance: -
d_gene: TRBD1
v_gene: TRBV25-1
CDR3aa: CASSGDSGYEQYF
CDR3nt: TGTGCCAGCAGTGGGGACAGTGGCTACGAGCAGTACTTC

j_gene: TRBJ2-7
abundance: -
d_gene: -
v_gene: TRBV19
CDR3aa: CASSIGGREQYF
CDR3nt: TGTGCCAGTAGTATAGGGGGGCGCGAGCAGTACTTC

j_gene: TRBJ2-7
abundance: -
d_gene: -
v_gene: TRBV7-2
CDR3aa: CASSLGGLGPREQYF
CDR3nt: TGTGCCAGCAGCTTGGGGGGACTGGGGCCCCGCGAGCAGTACTTC

j_gene: TRBJ2-1
abundance: once
d_gene: TRBD2
v_gene: TRBV4-2
CDR3aa: CASSHSGGAYNEQFF
CDR3nt: TGTGCCAGCAGCCATAGCGGGGGGGCCTACAATGAGCAGTTCTTC

j_gene: TRBJ2-3
abundance: -
d_gene: -
v_gene: TRBV5-1
CDR3aa: CASSLDLRADTQYF
CDR3nt: TGCGCCAGCAGCTTGGATTTGCGGGCAGATACGCAGTATTTT

j_gene: TRBJ2-7
abundance: -
d_gene: -
v_gene: TRBV4-2
CDR3aa: CASSQDLVPYEQYF
CDR3nt: TGTGCCAGCAGCCAAGATCTCGTCCCCTACGAGCAGTACTTC

j_gene: TRBJ1-1
abundance: -
d_gene: -
v_gene: TRBV18
CDR3aa: CASSLGQSTEAFF
CDR3nt: TGTGCCAGCTCGCTAGGACAGTCCACTGAAGCTTTCTTT

j_gene: TRBJ2-1
abundance: -
d_gene: -
v_gene: TRBV2
CDR3aa: CASSEDSSSYNEQFF
CDR3nt: TGTGCCAGCAGCGAAGACTCAAGCTCCTACAATGAGCAGTTCTTC

j_gene: TRBJ1-6
abundance: -
d_gene: TRBD1
v_gene: TRBV27
CDR3aa: CASSTDRARNSPLHF
CDR3nt: TGTGCCAGCAGTACGGACAGGGCAAGGAATTCACCCCTCCACTTT

j_gene: TRBJ2-2
abundance: -
d_gene: -
v_gene: TRBV21-1
CDR3aa: CASKVPGELFF
CDR3nt: TGTGCCAGCAAAGTTCCCGGGGAGCTGTTTTTT

j_gene: TRBJ2-3
abundance: -
d_gene: -
v_gene: TRBV20-1
CDR3aa: CSARDDTQYF
CDR3nt: TGCAGTGCTAGAGATGATACGCAGTATTTT